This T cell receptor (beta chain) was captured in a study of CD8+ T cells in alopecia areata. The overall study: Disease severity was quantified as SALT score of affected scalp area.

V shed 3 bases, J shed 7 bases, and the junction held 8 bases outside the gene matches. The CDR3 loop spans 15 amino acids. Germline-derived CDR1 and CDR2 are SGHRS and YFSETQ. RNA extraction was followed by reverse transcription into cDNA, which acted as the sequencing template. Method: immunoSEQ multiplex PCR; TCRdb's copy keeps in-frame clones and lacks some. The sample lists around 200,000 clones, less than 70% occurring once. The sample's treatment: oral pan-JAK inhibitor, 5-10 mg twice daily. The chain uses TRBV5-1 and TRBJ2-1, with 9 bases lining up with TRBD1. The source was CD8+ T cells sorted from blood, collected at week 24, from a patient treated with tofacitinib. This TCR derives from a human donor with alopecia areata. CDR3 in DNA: TGCGCCAGCAGCTCCCCGGGACAGGGTGTAAATGAGCAGTTCTTC. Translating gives CASSSPGQGVNEQFF. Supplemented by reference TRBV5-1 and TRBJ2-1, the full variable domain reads KAGVTQTPRYLIKTRGQQVTLSCSPISGHRSVSWYQQTPGQGLQFLFEYFSETQRNKGNFPGRFSGRQFSNSRSEMNVSTLELGDSALYLCASSSPGQGVNEQFFGPGTRLTVL.